The present entry profiles one TCR beta chain with its context. CDR1 is SGHTA and CDR2 is FQGNSA in the germline V gene. V lost 5 bases and J lost 2; bases outside the gene matches: 13. The CDR3 has 18 residues. The data belong to a study of blood T cell repertoires in COVID-19. Study-level information: Specimens from acute and convalescent COVID-19 originated in the United States, Italy and Spain. Sources were T cells, B-cell-depleted T cells, or PBMCs; the material itself was cDNA or gDNA.

Source study methods: Reference gene primer amplification in the assay estimated nucleated cell counts. Clones were sequenced by immunoSEQ multiplex PCR, and TCRdb holds only the in-frame ones, with some missing. The V and J calls and the clone size are those of that table, but D and trimming were determined from the DNA. The sample lists under 150,000 clones, 65% to 85% occurring once. The TCR was taken from a man of 80 years or more with active or convalescent COVID-19. The chain employs TRBV7-2 and TRBJ2-5, with TRBD2 matching over 11 bases. The sequenced sample consisted of peripheral blood. CDR3 protein: CASSPRRGTSGVQETQYF. DNA of the CDR3: TGTGCCAGCAGCCCACGGCGCGGGACTAGCGGAGTGCAAGAGACCCAGTACTTC. The full variable domain, in which reference TRBV7-2 and TRBJ2-5 provide the parts outside the CDR3, is GAGVSQSPSNKVTEKGKDVELRCDPISGHTALYWYRQSLGQGLEFLIYFQGNSAPDKSGLPSDRFSAERTGGSVSTLTIQRTQQEDSAVYLCASSPRRGTSGVQETQYFGPGTRLLVL.